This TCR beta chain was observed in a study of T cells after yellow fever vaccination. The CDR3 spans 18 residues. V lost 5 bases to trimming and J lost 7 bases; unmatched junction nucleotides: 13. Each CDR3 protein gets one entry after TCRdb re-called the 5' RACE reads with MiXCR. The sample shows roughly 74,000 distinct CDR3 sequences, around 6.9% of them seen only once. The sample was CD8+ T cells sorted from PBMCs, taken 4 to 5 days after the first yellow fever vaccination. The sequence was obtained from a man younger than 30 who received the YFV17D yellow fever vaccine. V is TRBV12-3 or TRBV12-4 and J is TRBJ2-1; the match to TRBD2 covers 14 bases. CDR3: CASSPTGSGLAGENEQFF. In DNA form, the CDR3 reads TGTGCCAGCAGTCCCACCGGTTCGGGACTAGCGGGGGAGAATGAGCAGTTCTTC.